This TCR beta chain was observed in a study of PD-1 blockade in classical Hodgkin lymphoma. Study-wide results and caveats: Diversity similar to that of newly diagnosed patients was seen at baseline in complete responders. Newly diagnosed patients reportedly trailed healthy donors in baseline TCR diversity.

Sequencing used immunoSEQ multiplex PCR; TCRdb keeps in-frame clones, though not all of them. The table has some 100,000 clones, roughly 90% seen once. Each and every patient relapsed after autologous stem cell transplantation, and patients got differing brentuximab vedotin exposure. The germline V and J ends were trimmed by 4 bases and 7 bases, with 17 bases remaining between them. Germline V CDR1 and CDR2: LGHNA, YNFKEQ. The CDR3 length is 15 residues. Concerning this clone itself: Its target is unknown.

This clonotype originated in a human donor with classical Hodgkin lymphoma. The sequenced sample was peripheral blood mononuclear cells (PBMCs), obtained before the second cycle of nivolumab. V and J are TRBV4-2 and TRBJ2-1, with D perhaps TRBD1 (7 bases). CDR3 bases: TGTGCCAGCAGCCCTCGGCAGGGGGGAGAAAATGAGCAGTTCTTC. Residues: CASSPRQGGENEQFF.